This TCR beta chain came from a study of T cell clusters in autoimmune cytopenias. One tube held mixed TRB-A and TRB-B primer pools for touch-down PCR. Following a re-call of the multiplex PCR reads, TCRdb has one entry per CDR3 protein and lacks DNA. The sample table includes about 4,200 distinct CDR3 sequences. The CDR3 runs to 15 residues. Germline values: CDR1 GTSNPN, CDR2 SVGIG (reference sequence). This clonotype shows up as medium-sized by frequency. TRB amplification used 250 ng of peripheral blood genomic DNA. A further study also used this sample, focusing on T cell repertoires in aging, cancer and after chemotherapy. That report notes: In cancer patients, declining TCR diversity with age involved lost richness and lost evenness. Immunological memory after chemotherapy cannot be judged from the repertoire data.

This sequence was found in a human donor in good health. The rearrangement links TRBV30 to TRBJ2-5; TCRdb's assignment of TRBD1 cannot be checked, as there is no DNA. Input material: peripheral blood. CDR3 residues: CAWSVGGGGPLHQYF.